Sequencing of this T cell receptor beta chain was carried out in a study of T cell responses to AZD1222 COVID-19 vaccine. Study findings and constraints: Repertoire collection took place solely once the T cell response had peaked. Donors were mostly white British, more females; clonal diversity possibly underestimated. Reports say nearly half of spike-specific TCRs go after unmutated variant regions.

About this clone: Its specificity is unknown.

Libraries were prepared by immunoSEQ multiplex PCR; TCRdb keeps only in-frame clonotypes and omits some of them. The sample has 150,000 to 200,000 clones, 87% seen once; the top ten hold approximately 2.7%. This CDR3 comprises 15 residues. Sample: peripheral blood, taken on day 0 of MenACWY control vaccination. This clonotype was sampled from an adult in good health. The chain recombines TRBV21-1 with TRBJ1-1. TRBV21-1 is recorded as a pseudogene. The CDR3 bases are TGTGCCAGCACCATTGAGGGGCAAAGAAACACTGAAGCTTTCTTT. Translating it yields CASTIEGQRNTEAFF.